This T cell receptor (beta chain) emerged from a study of CD8 T cells in Susac syndrome. TEMRA cells were FACS-enriched, and CD8+ and CD4+ T cells were isolated negatively. Random hexamers were used to reverse transcribe the RNA input (about 0.5 to 1 ug). TCRdb reprocessed the immunoSEQ multiplex PCR reads via MiXCR and lists one record per CDR3 protein. The sample shows about 120,000 distinct CDR3 sequences, 85% to 95% of them seen only once. Trimming took 0 bases from V and 6 from J, leaving 9 bases between them. This CDR3 is 13 amino acids long. CDR1 and CDR2 (germline): SGHRS, YFSETQ. Sequencing was carried out using CD4+ T cells from PBMCs. The genes are TRBV5-1 and TRBJ2-5, with D unclear. The TCR sequence derives from a human donor with multiple sclerosis. The CDR3 is CASSLGDLKTQYF. Here the CDR3 DNA reads TGCGCCAGCAGCTTGGGTGACTTGAAGACCCAGTACTTC.